Each of the 29 T cell receptor beta chains below was sequenced from the same sample in a study of blood T cell repertoires in COVID-19. Profiled with immunoSEQ multiplex PCR; TCRdb holds only in-frame clones, not every one. This table holds approximately 270,000 clones, around nine tenths found once. The sample was peripheral blood. These receptors came from a man between 18 and 29 years old with active or convalescent COVID-19.

Comment on this clone: This same CDR3 is encoded by further DNA sequences in the sample. The chain combines TRBV9 with TRBJ1-3, with no clear D. This CDR3 contains 15 residues. Germline V lookup: CDR1 SGDLS, CDR2 YYNGEE. V lost 0 bases and J 0 bases, leaving 7 bases between the germline ends. For the CDR3, the DNA is TGTGCCAGCAGCGTAGCGGGGAGCTCTGGAAACACCATATATTTT. Its protein product is CASSVAGSSGNTIYF.

The rearrangement uses TRBV7-3 and TRBJ1-1, with TRBD1 matching 8 bases. Germline assignment: CDR1 SGHTA and CDR2 FQGTGA. The CDR3 length is 14 residues. Trimming took 5 bases from V and 7 from J; bases not matched to a gene: 9. The chain's CDR3 is CASSPRGQGGEAFF. CDR3 nucleotides: TGTGCCAGCAGCCCCCGCGGACAGGGTGGTGAAGCTTTCTTT.

V is TRBV5-4 and J is TRBJ2-1; 7 positions match TRBD2. The CDR3 sequence is 15 residues long. With V trimmed by 7 bases and J by 2 bases, 9 bases remained unmatched. The germline gives CDR1 SGHNT, CDR2 YYREEE (reference sequence). This chain's CDR3 is CASRGRESAYNEQFF. The CDR3 DNA sequence: TGTGCCAGCCGAGGGCGGGAGAGTGCCTACAATGAGCAGTTCTTC.

The chain links TRBV30 to TRBJ2-7; TRBD1 aligns across 8 bases. Germline lookup yields CDR1 GTSNPN and CDR2 SVGIG (reference sequence). The CDR3 has 12 residues. J lost 3 bases, V lost 5 bases, and 3 bases had no gene match. CDR3 DNA: TGTGCCTGGGCAGGGGGCAACTACGAGCAGTACTTC. This gives the protein CAWAGGNYEQYF.

The DNA of the CDR3 is TGTGCCAGCAGCTTAGCGCAGGTATCGAACACTGAAGCTTTCTTT. Protein: CASSLAQVSNTEAFF. The chain employs TRBV7-2 and TRBJ1-1; D uncertain. This CDR3 spans 15 amino acids. CDR1 and CDR2 from the germline V gene are SGHTA and FQGNSA. The V end lost 0 bases, the J end lost 1 base, and 9 bases lay between the germline ends. The full variable domain, completed using reference TRBV7-2 and TRBJ1-1, is GAGVSQSPSNKVTEKGKDVELRCDPISGHTALYWYRQSLGQGLEFLIYFQGNSAPDKSGLPSDRFSAERTGGSVSTLTIQRTQQEDSAVYLCASSLAQVSNTEAFFGQGTRLTVV.

Here the CDR3 DNA reads TGTGCCAGCAGCTTCACAGGGGACGGGGAGCTGTTTTTT. Translating gives CASSFTGDGELFF. This rearrangement joins TRBV7-9 to TRBJ2-2, with TRBD1 matching over 7 bases. Germline trimming cut 3 bases from V and 7 bases from J; bases unmatched to any gene: 2. The CDR3 spans 13 residues. The germline gives CDR1 SEHNR, CDR2 FQNEAQ (reference sequence).

This sequence joins TRBV2 and TRBJ2-7; maybe TRBD2 (5 bases). The CDR3 loop spans 13 amino acids. Germline V gives CDR1 SNHLY, CDR2 FYNNEI. V was cut by 3 bases and J by 7 bases, with 13 bases left in between. CDR3 loop: CASSDGRGDEQYF. DNA for the CDR3: TGTGCCAGCAGTGATGGGAGAGGCGATGAGCAGTACTTC.

This rearrangement joins TRBV5-1 to TRBJ1-1; D uncertain. The CDR3 runs 14 residues. Trimming pared 6 bases from V and 0 bases from J, leaving 12 bases between. CDR1 SGHRS and CDR2 YFSETQ come from the germline V gene. The CDR3 bases are TGCGCCAGCACTGAGTTCGGTTTGAACACTGAAGCTTTCTTT. The encoded protein is CASTEFGLNTEAFF.

This rearrangement joins TRBV7-2 to TRBJ2-1; 14 positions agree with TRBD2. V shed 5 bases and J 10 bases; nucleotides not matched to a gene: 7. The CDR3 is 15 amino acids. Germline CDR1 reads SGHTA; CDR2 reads FQGNSA. The chain's CDR3 is CASSPGLAGVDEQFF. The CDR3, as DNA: TGTGCCAGCAGCCCGGGACTAGCGGGAGTAGACGAGCAGTTCTTC.

This chain connects TRBV19 to TRBJ2-1; D is undetermined. CDR1 is LNHDA, CDR2 SQIVND, per germline (reference sequence). Trimming left V 6 bases short and J 7 bases short, with 10 bases between. The CDR3 contains 12 residues. In DNA, the CDR3 is TGTGCCAGTAGCATAATTCATAATGAGCAGTTCTTC. Translation: CASSIIHNEQFF.

V is TRBV7-9 and J is TRBJ2-7; 7 bases match TRBD2. Trimming cost V 5 bases and J 6 bases; bases outside gene matches: 10. This CDR3 comprises 14 residues. Per the germline V gene, CDR1 is SEHNR and CDR2 is FQNEAQ (reference sequence). In DNA, the CDR3 is TGTGCCAGCAGCCCACGGACTAGTGGGTTCGAGCAGTACTTC. Its translation: CASSPRTSGFEQYF.

This rearrangement joins TRBV3-1 (or the pseudogene TRBV3-2) to TRBJ1-5; D might be TRBD1 (6 bases). CDR3 size: 17 residues. V gave up 1 base and J gave up 9 bases, with 22 bases separating them. Germline CDR1 reads LGHDT; CDR2 reads YNNKEL (reference sequence). CDR3 nucleotides: TGTGCCAGCAGCCAAGGGGGGGGCAAAAGGAACGCAGGGCCCCAGCATTTT. Translated, it gives CASSQGGGKRNAGPQHF.

The J gene is TRBJ1-4, the V gene TRBV2; TRBD1 aligns across 10 bases. The J segment lost 8 bases and the V segment lost 2 bases, leaving 14 bases of the junction unmatched. The CDR3 runs to 18 residues. Germline V gene data show CDR1 as SNHLY and CDR2 as FYNNEI. The CDR3 DNA follows: TGTGCCAGCAGTGAATGGATGACAGGGGGCTATTCTAGGGAAAAACTGTTTTTT. Its translation is CASSEWMTGGYSREKLFF.

This sequence joins TRBV29-1 and TRBJ2-3; D is unresolved. Germline CDR1 and CDR2: SQVTM and ANQGSEA. The CDR3 totals 15 residues. Between the trimmed V and J ends, which lost 0 bases and 0 bases, there was a span of 10 bases. CDR3 in amino acids: CSVEDNGRSTDTQYF. In nucleotides, the CDR3 is TGCAGCGTTGAAGATAATGGTCGGAGCACAGATACGCAGTATTTT.

The chain combines TRBV5-1 with TRBJ2-7; 12 nucleotides line up with TRBD2. The V and J ends lost 4 bases and 3 bases, in that order; junction bases with no gene match: 8. The CDR3 is 16 residues long. Germline CDR1 reads SGHRS; CDR2 reads YFSETQ. The CDR3 DNA reads TGCGCCAGCAGCCCAGGGACTAGCGGGTACCACTACGAGCAGTACTTC. Its translation is CASSPGTSGYHYEQYF.

The chain couples TRBV2 to TRBJ2-5; the D is unclear. The CDR3 is 14 amino acids. The V end lost 7 bases, the J end lost 0 bases, and 12 bases lay between the germline ends. Per the germline V gene, CDR1 is SNHLY and CDR2 is FYNNEI. CDR3 in DNA: TGTGCCAGCACCGCCCACTCGTACCAAGAGACCCAGTACTTC. It is translated as CASTAHSYQETQYF.

The chain uses TRBV29-1 and TRBJ1-4; TRBD1 is a possible D gene (6 bases). The CDR3 is made up of 12 amino acids. The V gene lost 7 bases and the J gene lost 8 bases, with 14 bases spanning the gap. Germline CDR1 and CDR2: SQVTM and ANQGSEA. CDR3 nucleotides: TGCAGCGCAGGGGCCAAGATGGAAAAACTGTTTTTT. This gives the protein CSAGAKMEKLFF.

V usage is TRBV7-9 and J usage is TRBJ2-7, with a tentative D call TRBD2 (5 bases). This CDR3 comprises 14 residues. Trimming stripped 5 bases from V and 3 bases from J, with 14 bases between. Germline V lookup: CDR1 SEHNR, CDR2 FQNEAQ (reference sequence). CDR3 DNA sequence: TGTGCCAGCAGCGCCCCGCATCGGGGCTACGAGCAGTACTTC. Its translation: CASSAPHRGYEQYF.

This chain connects TRBV6-6 to TRBJ1-2, with a possible D match to TRBD1 (5 bases). V lost 0 bases and J 10 bases, leaving 15 bases between the germline ends. CDR1 and CDR2 (germline): MNHNY, SVGAGI (reference sequence). The CDR3 is made up of 14 amino acids. The CDR3 DNA sequence: TGTGCCAGCAGTTACTCGGCGACAGATGTACTCTACACCTTC. As protein: CASSYSATDVLYTF.

The J gene is TRBJ2-3, the V gene TRBV7-2; 7 bases align to TRBD2. Unmatched junction bases numbered 11, after V lost 5 bases and J lost 3 bases. Germline loops: CDR1 SGHTA, CDR2 FQGNSA. This CDR3 region has 16 residues. CDR3 in amino acids: CASSPRGLLVTDTQYF. CDR3 in DNA: TGTGCCAGCAGCCCGAGGGGACTACTAGTTACAGATACGCAGTATTTT.

This clone occurred once. The chain carries TRBV10-3 and TRBJ1-6; TRBD1 agrees at 8 bases. CDR3 length: 15 residues. Germline values: CDR1 ENHRY, CDR2 SYGVKD. V was pared by 6 bases and J by 9 bases, with 10 bases of the junction left unmatched. The chain's CDR3 is CAISADRAVGSPLHF. The CDR3 DNA is TGTGCCATCAGCGCGGACAGGGCTGTGGGTTCACCCCTCCACTTT.

The CDR3 DNA sequence: TGTGCCAGCAGCAGAGCCTCTACCAGGGGGCGCGGATACGAGCAGTACTTC. As protein: CASSRASTRGRGYEQYF. V gene TRBV21-1 combines with J gene TRBJ2-7; TRBD1 is the table's D call and was not checked against the DNA. TRBV21-1 is reported as a pseudogene. CDR3 length: 17 residues.

This chain links TRBV23-1 with TRBJ2-2; 9 bases agree with TRBD1. TRBV23-1 is an ORF for which the function is uncertain. The junction had 4 bases not matched to a gene; V was cut back by 8 bases and J by 0 bases. The CDR3 consists of 15 residues. CDR3 residues: CASARDRANTGELFF. CDR3 sequence (DNA): TGCGCCAGCGCACGGGACAGGGCGAACACCGGGGAGCTGTTTTTT.

Details on this clone: Different DNA sequences within this sample yield the same CDR3. The chain combines TRBV2 with TRBJ2-1; TRBD2 might be the D (6 bases). CDR3 size: 10 residues. V was shortened by 8 bases and J by 9 bases, with 8 bases between the two germline ends. The V gene's germline CDR1 is SNHLY and CDR2 FYNNEI. Written as DNA, the CDR3 is TGTGCCAGCGGGGGAGGTGAGCAGTTCTTC. This translates into CASGGGEQFF.

The chain joins TRBV20-1 to TRBJ1-2; D is ambiguous. The CDR3 is 14 amino acids. V lost 3 bases, J lost 5 bases, and 16 bases lay in between. Germline V gives CDR1 DFQATT, CDR2 SNEGSKA (reference sequence). DNA of the CDR3: TGCAGTGCTAGTGGTGCAACGCTTACTTATGGCTACACCTTC. This encodes CSASGATLTYGYTF.

The V and J genes are TRBV19 and TRBJ1-5; D possibly corresponds to TRBD1 (6 bases). V was clipped by 8 bases and J by 3 bases, with 11 bases between them. The length of the CDR3 is 13 residues. Looked up from germline, CDR1 is LNHDA and CDR2 is SQIVND (reference sequence). CDR3 protein: CASRYRDNQPQHF. CDR3 DNA sequence: TGTGCCAGTCGGTACAGGGACAATCAGCCCCAGCATTTT.

The chain carries TRBV24-1 and TRBJ1-2; perhaps TRBD1 as D (6 bases). The CDR3 spans 15 residues. The V end lost 8 bases, the J end lost 2 bases, and 17 bases lay between the germline ends. Germline-derived CDR1 and CDR2 are KGHDR and SFDVKD. The CDR3 DNA reads TGTGCCACCAAAATAGGACAGTTATTCAACTATGGCTACACCTTC. Translated, it gives CATKIGQLFNYGYTF.

This sequence joins TRBV28 and TRBJ2-2; TRBD1 matches at 8 bases. V was clipped by 7 bases and J by 4 bases; unmatched bases: 5. Germline-derived CDR1 and CDR2 are MDHEN and SYDVKM. The CDR3 sequence is 14 residues long. The CDR3, as DNA: TGTGCCAGCACCCCTGGACAGGGCACCGGGGAGCTGTTTTTT. Protein: CASTPGQGTGELFF.

The chain employs TRBV4-1 and TRBJ1-1, with 9 bases that match TRBD1. The CDR3 contains 16 residues. Germline CDR1 and CDR2: MGHRA and YSYEKL. The trim removed 0 bases at V and 4 bases at J, leaving 6 bases unmatched. CDR3 sequence: CASSQETRQGGTEAFF. For the CDR3, the DNA is TGCGCCAGCAGCCAAGAGACAAGACAGGGGGGCACTGAAGCTTTCTTT.